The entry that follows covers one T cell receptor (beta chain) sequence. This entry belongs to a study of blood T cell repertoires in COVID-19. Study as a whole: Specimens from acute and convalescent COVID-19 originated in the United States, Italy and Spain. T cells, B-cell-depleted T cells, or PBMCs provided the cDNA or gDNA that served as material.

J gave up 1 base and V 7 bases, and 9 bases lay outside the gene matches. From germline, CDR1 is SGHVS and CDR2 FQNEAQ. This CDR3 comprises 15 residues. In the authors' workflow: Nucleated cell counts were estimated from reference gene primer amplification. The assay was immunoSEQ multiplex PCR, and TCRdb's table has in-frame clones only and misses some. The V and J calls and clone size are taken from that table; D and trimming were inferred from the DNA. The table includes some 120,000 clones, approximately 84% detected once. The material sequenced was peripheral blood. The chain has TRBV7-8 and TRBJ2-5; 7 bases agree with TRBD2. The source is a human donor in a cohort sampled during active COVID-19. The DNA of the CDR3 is TGTGCCAGCAAAGTGAGGACTAGGGGCCAAGAGACCCAGTACTTC. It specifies CASKVRTRGQETQYF. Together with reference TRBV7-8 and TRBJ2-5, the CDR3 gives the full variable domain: GAGVSQSPRYKVAKRGQDVALRCDPISGHVSLFWYQQALGQGPEFLTYFQNEAQLDKSGLPSDRFFAERPEGSVSTLKIQRTQQEDSAVYLCASKVRTRGQETQYFGPGTRLLVL.